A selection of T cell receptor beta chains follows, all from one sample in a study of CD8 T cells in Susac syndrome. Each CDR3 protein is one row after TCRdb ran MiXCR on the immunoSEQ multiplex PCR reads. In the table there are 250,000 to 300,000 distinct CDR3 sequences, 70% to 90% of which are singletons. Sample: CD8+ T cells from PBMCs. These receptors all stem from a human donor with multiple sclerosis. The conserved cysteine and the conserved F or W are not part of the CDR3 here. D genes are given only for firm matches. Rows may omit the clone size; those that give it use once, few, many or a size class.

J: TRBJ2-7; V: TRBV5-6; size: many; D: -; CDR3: ASSLGASYEQY
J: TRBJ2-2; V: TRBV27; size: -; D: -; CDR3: ASSKSSTGELF
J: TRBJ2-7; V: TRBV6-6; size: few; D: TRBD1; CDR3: ASSTGTGMNEQY
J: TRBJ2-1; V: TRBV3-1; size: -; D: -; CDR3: ASSQVSRASEQF
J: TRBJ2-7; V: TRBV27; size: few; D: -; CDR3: ASSPRTRWGEQY
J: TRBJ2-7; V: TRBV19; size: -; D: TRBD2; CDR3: ASSMGLSSYEQY
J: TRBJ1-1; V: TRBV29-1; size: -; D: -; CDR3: SVDAQGWYTEAF
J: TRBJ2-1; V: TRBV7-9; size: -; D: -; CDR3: ASNKGNEQF
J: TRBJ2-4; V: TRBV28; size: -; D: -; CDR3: ASSSPPAAEDIQY
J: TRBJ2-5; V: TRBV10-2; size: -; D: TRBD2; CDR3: ATGTSGRETQY
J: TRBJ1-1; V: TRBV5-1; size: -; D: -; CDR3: ASSLGRGDTEAF
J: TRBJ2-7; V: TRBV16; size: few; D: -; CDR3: ASSPSSMSYEQY
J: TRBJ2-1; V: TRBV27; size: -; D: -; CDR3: ASSSRPHPAEQF
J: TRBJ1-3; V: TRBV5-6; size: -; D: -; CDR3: ASSLYFSPSSGNTIY
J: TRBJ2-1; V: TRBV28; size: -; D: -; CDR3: ASSLRALRNEQF
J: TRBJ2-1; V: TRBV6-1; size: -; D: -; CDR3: ASNLGGGPAVSYNEQF
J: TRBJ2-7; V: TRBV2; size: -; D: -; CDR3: ASGGRVTYEQY
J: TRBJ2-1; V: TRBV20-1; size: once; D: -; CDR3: SAPGSSYNEQF
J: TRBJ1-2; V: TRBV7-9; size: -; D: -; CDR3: ASSAPGTDAYGYT
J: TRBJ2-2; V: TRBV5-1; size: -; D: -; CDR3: ASSLRERTGELF
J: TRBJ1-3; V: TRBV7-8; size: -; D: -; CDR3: ASSSPKANSGNTIY
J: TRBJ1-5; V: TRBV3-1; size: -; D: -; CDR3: ANSLRTFNGNQPQH
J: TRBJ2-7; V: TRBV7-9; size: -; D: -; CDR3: ASSLAVAPHYEQY
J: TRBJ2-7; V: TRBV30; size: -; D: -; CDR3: AGRPADSYEQY
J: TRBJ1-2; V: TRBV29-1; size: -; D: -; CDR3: SVQGINYGYT
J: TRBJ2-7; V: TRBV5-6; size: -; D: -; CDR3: ASSLVGGGAPYEQY
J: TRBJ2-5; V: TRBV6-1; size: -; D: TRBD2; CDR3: AGESGRQETQY
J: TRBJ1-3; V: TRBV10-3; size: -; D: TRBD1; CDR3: ATDSGGSGNTIY
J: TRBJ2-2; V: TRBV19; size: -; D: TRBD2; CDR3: ASTGGLAAWGTGTGELF
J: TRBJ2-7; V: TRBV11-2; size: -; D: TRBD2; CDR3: ASSSLLLAGYEQY
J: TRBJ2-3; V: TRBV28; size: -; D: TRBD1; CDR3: ASSRDSLTDTQY
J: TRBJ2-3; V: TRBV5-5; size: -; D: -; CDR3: ASSMDVDTDTQY
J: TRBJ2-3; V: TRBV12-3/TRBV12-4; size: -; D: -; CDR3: ASSPRWDSGSTDTQY
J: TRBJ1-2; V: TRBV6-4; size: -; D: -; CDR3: ASSDGRNDPYGYT
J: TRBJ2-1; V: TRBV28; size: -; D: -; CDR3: ASTSESGKACNEQF
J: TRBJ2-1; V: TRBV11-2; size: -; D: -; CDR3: ASSLSGTFEQF
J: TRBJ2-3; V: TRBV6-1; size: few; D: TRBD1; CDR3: ASSPGQGGDTQY
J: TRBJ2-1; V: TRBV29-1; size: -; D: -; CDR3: SVADNEQF
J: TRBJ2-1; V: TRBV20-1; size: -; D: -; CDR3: SARDRVHSYNEQF
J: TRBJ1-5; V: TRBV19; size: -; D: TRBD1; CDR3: ATLLRQGSNQPQH
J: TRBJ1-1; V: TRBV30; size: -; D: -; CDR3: AWNMDGTRGTEAF
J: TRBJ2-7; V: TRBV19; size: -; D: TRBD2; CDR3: ASSISSGSYEQY
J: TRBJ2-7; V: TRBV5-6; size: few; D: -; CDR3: ASRAGSYEQY
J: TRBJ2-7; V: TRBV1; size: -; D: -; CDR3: TSSLGSFYEQY
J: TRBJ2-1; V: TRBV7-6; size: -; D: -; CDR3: ASSFRNSVPGPIYNEQF
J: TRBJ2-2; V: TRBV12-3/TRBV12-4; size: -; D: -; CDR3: ASSFAGNTGELF
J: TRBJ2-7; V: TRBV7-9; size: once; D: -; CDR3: ASSAGKTYEQY
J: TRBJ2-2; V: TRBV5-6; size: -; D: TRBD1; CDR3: ASSYGTGGNTGELF
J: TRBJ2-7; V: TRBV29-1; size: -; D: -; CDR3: SVEWQDSYEQY
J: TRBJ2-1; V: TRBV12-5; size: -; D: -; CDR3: AQGSSYNEQF
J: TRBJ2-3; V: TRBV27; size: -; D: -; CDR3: ASSLSSTTDTQY
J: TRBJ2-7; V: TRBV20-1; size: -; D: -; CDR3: SAMDFSTFRLSSYEQY
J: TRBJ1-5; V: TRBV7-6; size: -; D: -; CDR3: ASSKGGRGQPQH
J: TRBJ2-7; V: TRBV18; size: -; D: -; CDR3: ASSPSLGESGYEQY